This T cell receptor beta chain was found in a study of monozygotic twins with inflammatory bowel disease. General study findings and limits: IBD-affected twins scored below their healthy co-twins in TCRbeta diversity (inverse Simpson). Different T cell subtypes could not be distinguished.

The V gene's germline CDR1 is GTSNPN and CDR2 SVGIG (reference sequence). The CDR3 has 11 amino acids. Turning to this clonotype: What it binds is unknown.

Two nested PCRs, of about 16 and 10 cycles, processed TCRalpha and TCRbeta cDNA. With the 5' RACE reads reprocessed, TCRdb shows one record per CDR3 protein and no DNA. The sample's table shows a few hundred thousand distinct CDR3 sequences. The sample taken for sequencing was blood. The source is a human donor with ulcerative colitis or Crohn's disease, or a healthy co-twin of an affected twin (not recorded which). V and J are TRBV30 and TRBJ1-2. The CDR3 protein is CAWRVASRYTF.